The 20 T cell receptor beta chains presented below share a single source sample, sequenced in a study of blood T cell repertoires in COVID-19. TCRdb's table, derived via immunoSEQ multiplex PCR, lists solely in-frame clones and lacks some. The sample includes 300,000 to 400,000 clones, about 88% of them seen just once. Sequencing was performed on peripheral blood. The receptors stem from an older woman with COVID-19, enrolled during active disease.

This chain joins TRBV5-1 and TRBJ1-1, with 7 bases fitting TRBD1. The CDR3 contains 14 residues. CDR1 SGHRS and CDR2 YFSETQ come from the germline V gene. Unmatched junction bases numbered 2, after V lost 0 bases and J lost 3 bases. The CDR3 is CASSLGDSYTEAFF. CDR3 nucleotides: TGCGCCAGCAGCTTGGGGGACAGCTACACTGAAGCTTTCTTT.

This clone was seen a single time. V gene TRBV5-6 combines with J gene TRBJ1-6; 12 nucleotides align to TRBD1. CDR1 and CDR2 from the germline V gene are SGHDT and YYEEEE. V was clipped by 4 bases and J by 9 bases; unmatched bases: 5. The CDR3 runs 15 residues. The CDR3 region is CASSGGQGAASPLHF. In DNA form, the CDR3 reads TGTGCCAGCAGCGGGGGACAGGGGGCGGCTTCACCCCTCCACTTT.

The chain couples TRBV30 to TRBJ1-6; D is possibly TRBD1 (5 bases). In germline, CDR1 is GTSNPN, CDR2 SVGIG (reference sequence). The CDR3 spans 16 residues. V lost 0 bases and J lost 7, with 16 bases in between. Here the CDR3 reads CAWSVGRVDINSPLHF. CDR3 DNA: TGTGCCTGGAGTGTGGGCAGGGTAGATATCAATTCACCCCTCCACTTT. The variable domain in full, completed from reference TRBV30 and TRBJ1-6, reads SQTIHQWPATLVQPVGSPLSLECTVEGTSNPNLYWYRQAAGRGLQLLFYSVGIGQISSEVPQNLSASRPQDRQFILSSKKLLLSDSGFYLCAWSVGRVDINSPLHFGNGTRLTVT.

The CDR3 nucleotides read TGTGCCAGCGAGGTAAAAACTGAAGCTTTCTTT. Protein: CASEVKTEAFF. The V and J genes are TRBV2 and TRBJ1-1, with D unresolved. Germline values: CDR1 SNHLY, CDR2 FYNNEI. The CDR3 has 11 amino acids. Trimming removed 8 bases at V and 5 bases at J, with 9 bases between.

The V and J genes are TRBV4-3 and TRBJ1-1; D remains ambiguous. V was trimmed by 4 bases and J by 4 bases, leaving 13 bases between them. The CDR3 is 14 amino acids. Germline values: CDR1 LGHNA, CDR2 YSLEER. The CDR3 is CASSRGSSITEAFF. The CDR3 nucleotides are TGCGCCAGCAGCCGAGGATCGTCAATCACTGAAGCTTTCTTT.

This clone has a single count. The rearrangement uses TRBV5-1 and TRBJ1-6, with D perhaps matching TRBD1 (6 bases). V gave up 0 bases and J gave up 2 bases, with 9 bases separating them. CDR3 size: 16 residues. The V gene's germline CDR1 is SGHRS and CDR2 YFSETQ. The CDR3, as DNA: TGCGCCAGCAGCTTGGCGGGGGGCGCCTATAATTCACCCCTCCACTTT. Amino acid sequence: CASSLAGGAYNSPLHF.

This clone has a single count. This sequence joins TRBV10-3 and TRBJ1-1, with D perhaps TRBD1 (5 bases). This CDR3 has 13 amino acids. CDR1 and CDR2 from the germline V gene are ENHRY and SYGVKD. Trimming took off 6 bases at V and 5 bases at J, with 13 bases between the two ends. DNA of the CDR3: TGTGCCATCAGGGGGTGGGGGAGGACTGAAGCTTTCTTT. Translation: CAIRGWGRTEAFF.

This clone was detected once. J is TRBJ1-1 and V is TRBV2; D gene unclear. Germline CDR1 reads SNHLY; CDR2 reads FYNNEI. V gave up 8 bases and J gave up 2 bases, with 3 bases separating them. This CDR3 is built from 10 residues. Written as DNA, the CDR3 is TGTGCCAGCGGCAACACTGAAGCTTTCTTT. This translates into CASGNTEAFF.

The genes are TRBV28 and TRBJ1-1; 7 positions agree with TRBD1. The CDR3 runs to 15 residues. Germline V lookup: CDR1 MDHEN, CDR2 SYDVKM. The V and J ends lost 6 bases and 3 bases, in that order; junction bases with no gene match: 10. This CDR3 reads CASRPPQGVYTEAFF. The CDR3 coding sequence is TGTGCCAGCAGACCCCCTCAGGGGGTTTACACTGAAGCTTTCTTT.

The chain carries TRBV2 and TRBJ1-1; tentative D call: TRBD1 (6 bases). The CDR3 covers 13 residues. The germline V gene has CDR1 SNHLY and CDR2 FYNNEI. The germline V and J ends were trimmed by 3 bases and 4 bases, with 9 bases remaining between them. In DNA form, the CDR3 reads TGTGCCAGCAGTGAGAAGGGGGTCACTGAAGCTTTCTTT. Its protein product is CASSEKGVTEAFF.

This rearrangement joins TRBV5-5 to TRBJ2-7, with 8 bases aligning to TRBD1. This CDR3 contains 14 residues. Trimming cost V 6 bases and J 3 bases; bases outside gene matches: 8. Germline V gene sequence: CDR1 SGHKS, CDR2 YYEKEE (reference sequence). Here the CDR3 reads CASNDRGGDYEQYF. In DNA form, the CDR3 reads TGTGCCAGCAACGACAGGGGTGGCGACTACGAGCAGTACTTC.

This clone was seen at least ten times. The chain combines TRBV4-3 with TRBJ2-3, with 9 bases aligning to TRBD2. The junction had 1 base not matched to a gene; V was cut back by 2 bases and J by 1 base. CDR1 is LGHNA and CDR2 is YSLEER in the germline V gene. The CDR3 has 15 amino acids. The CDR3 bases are TGCGCCAGCAGCCAAATAGCGGGGGGCACAGATACGCAGTATTTT. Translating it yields CASSQIAGGTDTQYF.

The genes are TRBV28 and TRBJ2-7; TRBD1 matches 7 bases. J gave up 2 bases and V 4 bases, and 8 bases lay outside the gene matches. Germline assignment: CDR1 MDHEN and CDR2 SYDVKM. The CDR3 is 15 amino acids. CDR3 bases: TGTGCCAGCAGTTATCCGGGACAGAGGGCCTACGAGCAGTACTTC. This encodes CASSYPGQRAYEQYF.

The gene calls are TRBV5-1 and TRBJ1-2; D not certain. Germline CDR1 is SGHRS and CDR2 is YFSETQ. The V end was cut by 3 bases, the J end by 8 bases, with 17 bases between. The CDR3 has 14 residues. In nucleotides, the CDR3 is TGCGCCAGCAGCTGGGTAGACTTGTCAGTAGGCTACACCTTC. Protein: CASSWVDLSVGYTF.

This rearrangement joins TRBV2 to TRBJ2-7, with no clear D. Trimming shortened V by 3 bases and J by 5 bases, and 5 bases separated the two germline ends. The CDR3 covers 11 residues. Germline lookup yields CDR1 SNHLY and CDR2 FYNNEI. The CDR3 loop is CASSDTDEQYF. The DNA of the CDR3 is TGTGCCAGCAGTGACACAGACGAGCAGTACTTC.

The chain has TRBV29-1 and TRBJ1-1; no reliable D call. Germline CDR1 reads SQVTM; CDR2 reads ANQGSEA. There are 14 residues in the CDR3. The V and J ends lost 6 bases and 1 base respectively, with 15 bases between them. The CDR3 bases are TGCAGCGTCATGAAATCCTCGGGGAACACTGAAGCTTTCTTT. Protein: CSVMKSSGNTEAFF.

The CDR3 sequence: CASSLAGTVNTEAFF. CDR3 sequence (DNA): TGTGCCAGCAGTTTGGCCGGGACAGTGAACACTGAAGCTTTCTTT. The chain couples TRBV27 to TRBJ1-1, with 7 bases matching TRBD1. This CDR3 spans 15 amino acids. J lost 0 bases, V lost 3 bases, and 4 bases had no gene match. Germline V gives CDR1 MNHEY, CDR2 SMNVEV (reference sequence).

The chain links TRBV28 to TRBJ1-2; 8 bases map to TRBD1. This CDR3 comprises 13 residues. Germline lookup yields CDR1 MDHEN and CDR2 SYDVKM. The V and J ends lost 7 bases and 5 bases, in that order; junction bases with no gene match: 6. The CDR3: CASIAGGWYGYTF. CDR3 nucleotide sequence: TGTGCCAGCATCGCAGGGGGCTGGTATGGCTACACCTTC.

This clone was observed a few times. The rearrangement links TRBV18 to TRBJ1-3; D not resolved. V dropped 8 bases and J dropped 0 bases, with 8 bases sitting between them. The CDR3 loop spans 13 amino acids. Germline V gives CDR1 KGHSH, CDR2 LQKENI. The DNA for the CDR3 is TGTGCCAGCCAGATCAACTCTGGAAACACCATATATTTT. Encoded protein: CASQINSGNTIYF.

The CDR3, as DNA: TGTGCCTGGAGTGGGAGATCCTATGGCTACACCTTC. It yields the protein CAWSGRSYGYTF. This chain links TRBV30 with TRBJ1-2; D remains ambiguous. V shed 1 base and J shed 4 bases, with 7 bases lying between them. This CDR3 has 12 amino acids. The germline V gene has CDR1 GTSNPN and CDR2 SVGIG (reference sequence).